The present T cell receptor beta chain was sequenced within a study of glioma-infiltrating T cells. The iRepertoire nested amplicon-rescue multiplex PCR amplified TCR alpha and beta CDR3s from RNA. TCRdb re-called the multiplex PCR reads through MiXCR, storing one row per CDR3 protein. This table has fewer than 200,000 distinct CDR3 sequences, approximately 40% appearing once. Per germline, CDR1 DFQATT and CDR2 SNEGSKA (reference sequence). The CDR3 extends over 15 amino acids. A remark on this clonotype: Its antigen is currently unknown. Its ends do not fully match the called genes, so a read error is possible.

Study-level findings and limits: Only very few CDR3 sequences appeared in both tissue and blood.

The material sequenced was glioma tissue, nonneoplastic brain tissue, or PBMCs (not recorded which). This clonotype originated in a human donor with low-grade glioma or glioblastoma, undergoing nonglioma brain surgery, or in good health (not recorded which). The chain is built from TRBV20-1 and TRBJ2-1, with a possible D match to TRBD2 (5 bases). CDR3 in amino acids: CSAGNIAKIYNEQLF. In nucleotides, the CDR3 is TGCAGTGCTGGGAACATAGCGAAGATCTACAATGAGCAGCTCTTC.